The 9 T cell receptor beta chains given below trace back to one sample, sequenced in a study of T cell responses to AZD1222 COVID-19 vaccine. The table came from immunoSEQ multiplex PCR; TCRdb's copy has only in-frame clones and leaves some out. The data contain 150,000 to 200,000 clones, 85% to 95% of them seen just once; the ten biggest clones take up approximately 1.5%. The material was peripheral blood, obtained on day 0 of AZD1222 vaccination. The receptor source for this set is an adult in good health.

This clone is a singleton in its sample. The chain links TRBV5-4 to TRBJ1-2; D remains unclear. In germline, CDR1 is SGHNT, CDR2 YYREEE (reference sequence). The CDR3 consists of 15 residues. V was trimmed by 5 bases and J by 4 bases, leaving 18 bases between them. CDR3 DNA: TGTGCCAGCAGTCGCGAGGGCAGTAGGATCTATGGCTACACCTTC. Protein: CASSREGSRIYGYTF. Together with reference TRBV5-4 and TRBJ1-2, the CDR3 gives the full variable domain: ETGVTQSPTHLIKTRGQQVTLRCSSQSGHNTVSWYQQALGQGPQFIFQYYREEENGRGNFPPRFSGLQFPNYSSELNVNALELDDSALYLCASSREGSRIYGYTFGSGTRLTVV.

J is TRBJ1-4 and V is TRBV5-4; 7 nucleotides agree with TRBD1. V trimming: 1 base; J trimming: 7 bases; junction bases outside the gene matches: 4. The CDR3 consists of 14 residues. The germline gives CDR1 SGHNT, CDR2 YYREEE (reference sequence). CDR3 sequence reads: CASSLTGAGEKLFF. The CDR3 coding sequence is TGTGCCAGCAGCTTGACAGGGGCTGGTGAAAAACTGTTTTTT.

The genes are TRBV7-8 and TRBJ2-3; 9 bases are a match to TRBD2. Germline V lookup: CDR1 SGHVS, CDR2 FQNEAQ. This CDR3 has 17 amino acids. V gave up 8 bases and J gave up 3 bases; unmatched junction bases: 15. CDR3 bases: TGTGCCAGCGACAGCCGGGCGGGGGGGCTAAGGACAGATACGCAGTATTTT. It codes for CASDSRAGGLRTDTQYF.

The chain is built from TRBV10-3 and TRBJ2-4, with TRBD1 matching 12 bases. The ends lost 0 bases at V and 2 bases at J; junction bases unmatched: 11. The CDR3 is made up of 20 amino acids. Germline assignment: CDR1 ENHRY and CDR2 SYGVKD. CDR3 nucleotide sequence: TGTGCCATCAGTGAGTCGGGGACAGGGGGCCCTGCCCAACCCAAAAACATTCAGTACTTC. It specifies CAISESGTGGPAQPKNIQYF.

DNA of the CDR3: TGTGCCAGCAGCGTAGCGCCCGGGGCTGGGGCCAACGTCCTGACTTTC. Amino acid sequence: CASSVAPGAGANVLTF. The rearrangement joins TRBV9 to TRBJ2-6; possibly TRBD2 for D (5 bases). The CDR3 is 16 residues long. V was pared by 0 bases and J by 2 bases, with 9 bases between. CDR1 and CDR2 from the germline V gene are SGDLS and YYNGEE.

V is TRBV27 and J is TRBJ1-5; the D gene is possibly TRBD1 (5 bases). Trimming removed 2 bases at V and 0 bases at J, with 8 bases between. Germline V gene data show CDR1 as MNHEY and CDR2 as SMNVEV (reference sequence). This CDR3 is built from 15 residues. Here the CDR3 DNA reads TGTGCCAGCAGTTTACAGGGTCATAGCAATCAGCCCCAGCATTTT. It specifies CASSLQGHSNQPQHF.

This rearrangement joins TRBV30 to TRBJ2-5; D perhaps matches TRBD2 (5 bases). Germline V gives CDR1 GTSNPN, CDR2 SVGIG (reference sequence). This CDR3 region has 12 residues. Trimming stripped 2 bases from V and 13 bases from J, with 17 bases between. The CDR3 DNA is TGTGCCTGGAGTCCGCCAGAGGGCCCACCGTACTTC. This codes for CAWSPPEGPPYF.

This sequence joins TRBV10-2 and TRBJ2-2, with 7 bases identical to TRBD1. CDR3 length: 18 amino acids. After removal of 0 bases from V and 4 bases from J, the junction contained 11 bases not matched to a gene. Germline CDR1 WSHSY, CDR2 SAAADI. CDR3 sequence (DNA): TGCGCCAGCAGTGAGTCGGGGCTGACAGGGCGAGGCACCGGGGAGCTGTTTTTT. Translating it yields CASSESGLTGRGTGELFF.

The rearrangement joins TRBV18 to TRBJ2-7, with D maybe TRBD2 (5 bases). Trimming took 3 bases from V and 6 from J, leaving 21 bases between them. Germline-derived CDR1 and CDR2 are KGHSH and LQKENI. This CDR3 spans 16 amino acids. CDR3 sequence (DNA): TGTGCCAGCTCACCGGCAGCTAGCCGGATTCCGGGCGAGCAGTACTTC. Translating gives CASSPAASRIPGEQYF.